Each of the 32 T cell receptor beta chains below was sequenced from the same sample in a study of Graves' ophthalmopathy and Graves' hyperthyroidism. RNA transcripts were the template, and TCR beta CDR3 regions were amplified from them. RT-PCR was first run with HTBI primers, then multiplex PCR in a second round. In TCRdb, the multiplex PCR reads were re-called with MiXCR into one record per CDR3 protein. The sample has some 520,000 distinct CDR3 sequences; around an eighth are singletons. The sample consisted of blood. The receptors shown here come from a woman aged 25 to 45 with Graves' ophthalmopathy.

The rearrangement links TRBV27 to TRBJ2-7, with TRBD2 identical over 8 bases. The CDR3 covers 14 residues. The germline V gene encodes CDR1 MNHEY and CDR2 SMNVEV (reference sequence). V gave up 5 bases and J gave up 7 bases; unmatched junction bases: 10. The CDR3 coding sequence is TGTGCCAGCAGTCCGGGACTAGTAACCGGGGAGCAGTACTTC. It codes for CASSPGLVTGEQYF.

This clonotype was counted at least ten times. This sequence joins TRBV7-9 and TRBJ1-1, with no clear D. The CDR3 runs 15 residues. Germline CDR1 SEHNR, CDR2 FQNEAQ (reference sequence). V gave up 2 bases and J gave up 0 bases, with 10 bases separating them. The CDR3 DNA follows: TGTGCCAGCAGCTTAATGGGCGGTCTGAACACTGAAGCTTTCTTT. Residues: CASSLMGGLNTEAFF.

A word on this clonotype: In this CDR3 the conserved last residue, phenylalanine or tryptophan, is missing, so a read error is likely. The chain employs TRBV20-1 and TRBJ1-2; 9 bases are a match to TRBD1. V shed 6 bases and J 8 bases; nucleotides not matched to a gene: 13. This CDR3 has 14 residues. Germline loops: CDR1 DFQATT, CDR2 SNEGSKA (reference sequence). The CDR3 sequence: CSADNWTGVGGYTY. Written as DNA, the CDR3 is TGCAGTGCCGACAACTGGACAGGGGTAGGAGGCTACACCTAC.

In its sample, this clonotype was seen a few times. The chain is built from TRBV28 and TRBJ1-1; 11 bases align to TRBD1. The junction had 11 bases not matched to a gene; V was cut back by 8 bases and J by 6 bases. This CDR3 region has 15 residues. Germline CDR1 is MDHEN and CDR2 is SYDVKM. CDR3 in amino acids: CASGQGALGYPEAFF. CDR3 coding DNA: TGTGCCAGCGGACAGGGGGCCCTTGGGTACCCTGAAGCTTTCTTT.

This clonotype showed up many times. The chain joins TRBV28 to TRBJ1-3; no firm D call. This CDR3 has 13 amino acids. V lost 4 bases to trimming and J lost 6 bases, with 10 bases between them. Germline assignment: CDR1 MDHEN and CDR2 SYDVKM. For the CDR3, the DNA is TGTGCCAGCAGTTATTGGCGAGAAAACACCATATATTTT. Protein: CASSYWRENTIYF.

This clonotype has only a few counts. This clone may be a read error of a much larger clone one base away. The chain has TRBV6-1 and TRBJ1-5; D is perhaps TRBD1 (5 bases). Germline-derived CDR1 and CDR2 are MNHNS and SASEGT. CDR3 size: 13 residues. CDR3 in amino acids: CACSDSPNQPQHF. The CDR3 DNA reads as TGTGCCTGCAGTGACAGCCCCAATCAGCCCCAGCATTTT.

With regard to this clonotype: Possible read error: a much larger clone is one base away. This chain links TRBV20-1 with TRBJ2-7; D might be TRBD2 (6 bases). Trimming cost V 2 bases and J 0 bases, with 14 bases left between them. The germline gives CDR1 DFQATT, CDR2 SNEGSKA (reference sequence). This CDR3 spans 15 amino acids. CDR3 in DNA: TGCAGTGCTAGATCGGGGGACGTTAGCTCCTACGAGCAGTACTTC. It specifies CSARSGDVSSYEQYF.

The sample holds many counts of this clonotype. CDR3 nucleotides: TGTGCCAGCTACTACACGCCAGCGGCTTTCTTT. As protein: CASYYTPAAFF. J is TRBJ1-1 and V is TRBV2; D is ambiguous. The germline V gene has CDR1 SNHLY and CDR2 FYNNEI. The V end lost 8 bases, the J end lost 11 bases, and 15 bases lay between the germline ends. This CDR3 spans 11 amino acids.

This clonotype turned up a few times. The V gene is TRBV6-5, the J gene TRBJ1-3; tentative D call: TRBD1 (5 bases). The CDR3 loop spans 16 amino acids. Between the trimmed V and J ends, which lost 0 bases and 1 base, there was a span of 10 bases. Looked up from germline, CDR1 is MNHEY and CDR2 is SVGAGI. The CDR3 DNA reads as TGTGCCAGCAGTTACTCCGGGGGGACTTCTGGAAACACCATATATTTT. As protein: CASSYSGGTSGNTIYF.

The chain uses TRBV12-3 or TRBV12-4 and TRBJ2-3; D perhaps matches TRBD1 (7 bases). CDR3 length: 14 amino acids. The V end lost 5 bases, the J end lost 5 bases, and 14 bases lay between the germline ends. CDR3 sequence reads: CASSQGGVVDTQYF. The CDR3 bases are TGTGCCAGCAGTCAGGGGGGCGTGGTAGATACGCAGTATTTT.

This clonotype was seen repeatedly, ten times or more. This rearrangement joins TRBV6-2 or TRBV6-3 to TRBJ2-7, with 7 bases that match TRBD1. The CDR3 runs to 11 residues. Germline CDR1 is MNHEY and CDR2 is SVGEGT. Trimming removed 5 bases from V and 6 bases from J; junction bases left unmatched: 1. CDR3 in amino acids: CASSRTGEQYF. The DNA for the CDR3 is TGTGCCAGCAGTCGGACAGGCGAGCAGTACTTC.

Details on this clonotype: At one end the junction does not follow the germline gene, possibly because of a read error. The chain employs TRBV11-2 and TRBJ2-5, with 7 nucleotides matching TRBD2. Germline values: CDR1 SGHAT, CDR2 FQNNGV. The CDR3 has 17 amino acids. Here the CDR3 DNA reads TGTGCCAGCAGCCCGATCCGACTAGCCAGGTACCAAGAGACCCTGTACTTC. It codes for CASSPIRLARYQETLYF.

On this clonotype itself: Here the CDR3 omits its conserved ending phenylalanine or tryptophan, so a read error is the likely source. This chain joins TRBV11-2 and TRBJ2-7; TRBD2 agrees at 8 bases. This CDR3 has 16 residues. After removal of 6 bases from V and 4 bases from J, the junction contained 14 bases not matched to a gene. Germline V gives CDR1 SGHAT, CDR2 FQNNGV. The CDR3 loop reads CASSPRAPGGRYEQYD. The CDR3 DNA reads as TGTGCCAGCAGTCCCAGAGCACCGGGGGGGCGTTACGAGCAGTACGAC.

This clonotype was detected ten times or more. The rearrangement links TRBV27 to TRBJ2-5; 12 nucleotides match TRBD2. This CDR3 contains 17 residues. Germline-derived CDR1 and CDR2 are MNHEY and SMNVEV (reference sequence). The J segment lost 1 base and the V segment lost 5 bases, leaving 8 bases of the junction unmatched. This CDR3 reads CASSPALAGGPQETQYF. The CDR3, as DNA: TGTGCCAGCAGTCCCGCTCTAGCGGGGGGGCCCCAAGAGACCCAGTACTTC.

This clonotype came up many times. The chain couples TRBV6-1 to TRBJ1-5; D possibly corresponds to TRBD1 (6 bases). The CDR3 consists of 17 residues. V was cut by 1 base and J by 6 bases, with 19 bases left in between. Germline-derived CDR1 and CDR2 are MNHNS and SASEGT. The CDR3 is CASSEGLLRGLSQPQHF. The CDR3 coding sequence is TGTGCCAGCAGTGAAGGCCTACTCAGGGGACTCAGTCAGCCCCAGCATTTT.

The chain links TRBV11-2 to TRBJ2-5, with 7 bases fitting TRBD1. Germline CDR1 reads SGHAT; CDR2 reads FQNNGV. Losses at the gene ends were 5 bases for V and 4 bases for J; bases not matched to a gene: 16. This CDR3 contains 17 residues. This CDR3 reads CASSTRIGTAWGETQYF. In DNA form, the CDR3 reads TGTGCCAGCAGCACCAGGATCGGGACAGCTTGGGGAGAGACCCAGTACTTC.

This clonotype was seen repeatedly, ten times or more. The chain recombines TRBV12-3 or TRBV12-4 with TRBJ1-2, with TRBD1 matching over 8 bases. Trimming took 4 bases from V and 2 from J; bases not matched to a gene: 3. CDR3 length: 14 amino acids. CDR3: CASSSRDRNYGYTF. CDR3 DNA: TGTGCCAGCAGTTCCCGGGACAGGAACTATGGCTACACCTTC.

At least ten counts were recorded for this clonotype. The J gene is TRBJ2-5, the V gene TRBV24-1; no clear D gene. The germline CDR1 and CDR2 sequences are KGHDR and SFDVKD. The CDR3 totals 14 residues. V was cut by 0 bases and J by 4 bases, with 8 bases left in between. The DNA for the CDR3 is TGTGCCACCAGTGATTTGTATGGCGGAGAGACCCAGTACTTC. This gives the protein CATSDLYGGETQYF.

This clonotype was counted ten times or more. The gene calls are TRBV20-1 and TRBJ1-1, with D uncertain. Trimming cost V 6 bases and J 6 bases, with 14 bases left between them. Germline V gene data show CDR1 as DFQATT and CDR2 as SNEGSKA (reference sequence). This CDR3 contains 12 residues. The DNA for the CDR3 is TGCAGTGCCCCCCGGGGTGGCGCTGAAGCTTTCTTT. This encodes CSAPRGGAEAFF.

This sequence joins TRBV6-1 and TRBJ1-1, with 7 positions matching TRBD1. Germline CDR1 is MNHNS and CDR2 is SASEGT. Trimming took 1 base from V and 0 from J; bases not matched to a gene: 5. The CDR3 is 16 amino acids. The CDR3 sequence: CASSEGTGYMNTEAFF. The CDR3 coding sequence is TGTGCCAGCAGTGAAGGGACAGGCTACATGAACACTGAAGCTTTCTTT.

This chain connects TRBV6-2 or TRBV6-3 to TRBJ1-2, with 9 bases lining up with TRBD1. This CDR3 spans 15 amino acids. CDR1 and CDR2 (germline): MNHEY, SVGEGT. V was pared by 6 bases and J by 1 base, with 6 bases of the junction left unmatched. The CDR3 loop is CASSKATGGNYGYTF. For the CDR3, the DNA is TGTGCCAGCAGCAAAGCGACAGGGGGTAACTATGGCTACACCTTC.

This clonotype was recorded once. This is likely a read error, given that the CDR3 carries no conserved phenylalanine or tryptophan at its end. The rearrangement joins TRBV9 to TRBJ2-7; D possibly matches TRBD1 or TRBD2 (5 bases each). The CDR3 runs to 13 residues. Germline V gene data show CDR1 as SGDLS and CDR2 as YYNGEE. The V gene lost 0 bases and the J gene lost 5 bases, with 9 bases spanning the gap. CDR3 loop: CASSVGGSHEQYD. CDR3 coding DNA: TGTGCCAGCAGCGTAGGGGGGTCCCACGAGCAGTACGAC.

The chain recombines TRBV11-3 with TRBJ2-7; D perhaps matches TRBD1 (6 bases). CDR3 length: 16 residues. V lost 3 bases to trimming and J lost 6 bases, with 21 bases between them. The germline CDR1 and CDR2 sequences are SGHNT and YENEEA. This chain's CDR3 is CASSFTGLANSGEQYF. Here the CDR3 DNA reads TGTGCCAGCAGCTTTACAGGGCTTGCTAACTCGGGCGAGCAGTACTTC.

The chain carries TRBV4-1 and TRBJ2-5; D is undetermined. The CDR3 has 14 residues. V gave up 2 bases and J gave up 4 bases, with 11 bases separating them. Germline V gene lookup returns CDR1 MGHRA and CDR2 YSYEKL. This chain's CDR3 is CASSQSPVIETQYF. The CDR3 DNA reads TGCGCCAGCAGCCAATCCCCTGTTATAGAGACCCAGTACTTC.

This clonotype was counted ten times or more. The rearrangement links TRBV12-3 or TRBV12-4 to TRBJ1-2; D is ambiguous. The CDR3 totals 16 residues. Trimming left V 5 bases short and J 3 bases short, with 19 bases between. For the CDR3, the DNA is TGTGCCAGCAGTCCGGCGGGCGCGGACCCTCACTATGGCTACACCTTC. This codes for CASSPAGADPHYGYTF.

V and J are TRBV6-5 and TRBJ1-6; possibly TRBD1 for D (6 bases). The germline V gene encodes CDR1 MNHEY and CDR2 SVGAGI. Trimming removed 11 bases at V and 8 bases at J, with 16 bases between. The CDR3 has 13 amino acids. The CDR3 spells CASAGGPHSPLHF. The DNA of the CDR3 is TGTGCCTCGGCGGGGGGCCCTCATTCACCCCTCCACTTT.

This clonotype was observed at least ten times. This chain connects TRBV30 to TRBJ1-5; D perhaps matches TRBD1 (6 bases). This CDR3 contains 14 residues. Trimming left V 0 bases short and J 6 bases short, with 12 bases between. Germline CDR1 reads GTSNPN; CDR2 reads SVGIG (reference sequence). CDR3 loop: CAWSVLRGSQPQHF. Here the CDR3 DNA reads TGTGCCTGGAGTGTACTCAGGGGAAGTCAGCCCCAGCATTTT.

This clonotype was seen ten or more times. This sequence joins TRBV6-1 and TRBJ1-5; D ambiguous. Trimming removed 10 bases at V and 1 base at J, with 14 bases between. This CDR3 spans 14 amino acids. Per the germline V gene, CDR1 is MNHNS and CDR2 is SASEGT. The CDR3 coding sequence is TGTGCCACCTACGTCTTCGGGAGCAATCAGCCCCAGCATTTT. Protein product: CATYVFGSNQPQHF.

This clonotype was counted ten times or more. This chain joins TRBV9 and TRBJ1-1, with D hard to call. Germline V lookup: CDR1 SGDLS, CDR2 YYNGEE. The germline V and J ends were trimmed by 0 bases and 4 bases, with 10 bases remaining between them. The CDR3 consists of 14 residues. CDR3 residues: CASSVGGLGTEAFF. The CDR3 DNA sequence: TGTGCCAGCAGCGTAGGGGGATTGGGCACTGAAGCTTTCTTT.

The table lists this clonotype with many counts. The chain employs TRBV5-1 and TRBJ2-7; 10 bases match TRBD2. CDR3 length: 13 residues. The V gene's germline CDR1 is SGHRS and CDR2 YFSETQ. With V trimmed by 9 bases and J by 2 bases, 5 bases remained unmatched. Written as DNA, the CDR3 is TGCGCCACCATTAGCGGGAGGCCCTACGAGCAGTACTTC. Amino acid sequence: CATISGRPYEQYF.

This clonotype was seen many times. The V and J genes are TRBV20-1 and TRBJ1-5; possibly TRBD1 for D (5 bases). The germline CDR1 and CDR2 sequences are DFQATT and SNEGSKA (reference sequence). With 6 bases removed from V and 0 bases from J, the gap between germline ends came to 12 bases. The CDR3 is 14 residues long. The CDR3 loop is CSAPSTVSNQPQHF. For the CDR3, the DNA is TGCAGTGCCCCGTCGACAGTTAGCAATCAGCCCCAGCATTTT.

At least ten counts were recorded for this clonotype. The CDR3 DNA is TGTGCCAGCAGCCAAGGTAGCGGGAGTGGGGACATTCAGTACTTC. Encoded protein: CASSQGSGSGDIQYF. The J gene is TRBJ2-4, the V gene TRBV4-2; the match to TRBD2 covers 9 bases. CDR1 is LGHNA and CDR2 is YNFKEQ in the germline V gene. This CDR3 has 15 residues. J lost 8 bases, V lost 1 base, and 6 bases had no gene match.